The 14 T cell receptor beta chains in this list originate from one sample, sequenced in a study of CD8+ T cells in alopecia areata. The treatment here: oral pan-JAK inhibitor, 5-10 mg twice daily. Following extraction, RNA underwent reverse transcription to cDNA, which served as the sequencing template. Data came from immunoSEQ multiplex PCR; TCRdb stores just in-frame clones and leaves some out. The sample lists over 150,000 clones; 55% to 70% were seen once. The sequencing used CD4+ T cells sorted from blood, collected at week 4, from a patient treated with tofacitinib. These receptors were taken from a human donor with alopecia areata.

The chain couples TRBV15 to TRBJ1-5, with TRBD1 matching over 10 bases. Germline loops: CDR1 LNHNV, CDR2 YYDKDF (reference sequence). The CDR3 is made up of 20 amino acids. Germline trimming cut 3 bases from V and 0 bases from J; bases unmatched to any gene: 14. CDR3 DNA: TGTGCCACCAGCAGGGGGACAGGGGATCGTCTGCTCTATAGCAATCAGCCCCAGCATTTT. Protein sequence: CATSRGTGDRLLYSNQPQHF.

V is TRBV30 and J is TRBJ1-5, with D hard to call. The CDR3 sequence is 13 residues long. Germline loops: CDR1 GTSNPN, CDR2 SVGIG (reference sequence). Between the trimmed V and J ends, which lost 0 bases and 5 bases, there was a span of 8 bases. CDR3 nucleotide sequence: TGTGCCTGGAGTGTCCCCCGAGATCAGCCCCAGCATTTT. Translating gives CAWSVPRDQPQHF. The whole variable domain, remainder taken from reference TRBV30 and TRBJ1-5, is SQTIHQWPATLVQPVGSPLSLECTVEGTSNPNLYWYRQAAGRGLQLLFYSVGIGQISSEVPQNLSASRPQDRQFILSSKKLLLSDSGFYLCAWSVPRDQPQHFGDGTRLSIL.

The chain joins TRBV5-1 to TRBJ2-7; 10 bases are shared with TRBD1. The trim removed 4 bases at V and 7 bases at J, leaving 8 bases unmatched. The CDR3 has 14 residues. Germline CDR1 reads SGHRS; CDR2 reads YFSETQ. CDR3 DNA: TGCGCCAGCAGCCGGGACAGGGGTTATGGTGAGCAGTACTTC. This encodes CASSRDRGYGEQYF.

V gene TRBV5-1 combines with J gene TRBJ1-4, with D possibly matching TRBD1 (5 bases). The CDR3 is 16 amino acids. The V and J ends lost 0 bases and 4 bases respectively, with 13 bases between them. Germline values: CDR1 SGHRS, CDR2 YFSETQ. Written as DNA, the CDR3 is TGCGCCAGCAGCTTGGGGCCCGGGACGGATAATGAAAAACTGTTTTTT. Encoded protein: CASSLGPGTDNEKLFF.

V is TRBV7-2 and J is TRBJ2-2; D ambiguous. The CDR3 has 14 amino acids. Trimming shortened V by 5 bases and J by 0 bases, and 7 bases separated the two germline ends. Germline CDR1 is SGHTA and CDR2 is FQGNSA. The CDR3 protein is CASSPIANTGELFF. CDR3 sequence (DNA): TGTGCCAGCAGCCCGATAGCGAACACCGGGGAGCTGTTTTTT.

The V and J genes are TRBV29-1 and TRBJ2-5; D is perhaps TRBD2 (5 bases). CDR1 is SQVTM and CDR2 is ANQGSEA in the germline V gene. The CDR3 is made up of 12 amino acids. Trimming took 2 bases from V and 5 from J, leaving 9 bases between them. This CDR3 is CSVERTGETQYF. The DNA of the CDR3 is TGCAGCGTTGAAAGGACGGGGGAGACCCAGTACTTC.

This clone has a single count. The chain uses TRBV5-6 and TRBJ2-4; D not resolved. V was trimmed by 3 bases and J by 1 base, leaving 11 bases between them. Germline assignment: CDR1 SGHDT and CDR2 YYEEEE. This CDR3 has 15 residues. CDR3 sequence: CASSSLVEAKNIQYF. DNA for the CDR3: TGTGCCAGCAGCTCCCTGGTTGAGGCCAAAAACATTCAGTACTTC.

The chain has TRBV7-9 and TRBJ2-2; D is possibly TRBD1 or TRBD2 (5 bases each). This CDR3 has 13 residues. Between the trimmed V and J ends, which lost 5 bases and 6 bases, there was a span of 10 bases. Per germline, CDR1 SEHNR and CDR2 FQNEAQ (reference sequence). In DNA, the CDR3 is TGTGCCAGCAGCCCAGGGACGGCCGGGGAGCTGTTTTTT. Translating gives CASSPGTAGELFF.

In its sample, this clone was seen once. CDR3 residues: CASSEGQGHTGELFF. CDR3 sequence (DNA): TGCGCCAGCAGCGAAGGACAGGGACACACCGGGGAGCTGTTTTTT. The rearrangement links TRBV5-1 to TRBJ2-2, with 8 bases aligning to TRBD1. V trimming: 4 bases; J trimming: 3 bases; junction bases outside the gene matches: 5. Looked up from germline, CDR1 is SGHRS and CDR2 is YFSETQ. CDR3 length equals 15 residues.

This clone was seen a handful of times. This CDR3 reads CASRTGSLHRPSPLHF. CDR3 nucleotide sequence: TGTGCCAGCCGAACGGGTAGCTTACATCGTCCTTCACCCCTCCACTTT. The chain uses TRBV27 and TRBJ1-6; D remains unclear. Germline assignment: CDR1 MNHEY and CDR2 SMNVEV (reference sequence). This CDR3 region has 16 residues. Trimming removed 8 bases at V and 9 bases at J, with 23 bases between.

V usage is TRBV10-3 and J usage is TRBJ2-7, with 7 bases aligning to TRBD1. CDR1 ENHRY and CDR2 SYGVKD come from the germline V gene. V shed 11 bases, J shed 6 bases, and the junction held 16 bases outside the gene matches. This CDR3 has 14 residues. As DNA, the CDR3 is TGTGCCGCCACTCTGGAAAGACAGGGCGGCGAGCAGTACTTC. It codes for CAATLERQGGEQYF.

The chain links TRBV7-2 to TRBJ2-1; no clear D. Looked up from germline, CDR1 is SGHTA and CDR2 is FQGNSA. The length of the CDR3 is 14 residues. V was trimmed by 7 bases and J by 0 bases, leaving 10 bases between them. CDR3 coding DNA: TGTGCCAGCACCAATTTCAGCTCCTACAATGAGCAGTTCTTC. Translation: CASTNFSSYNEQFF.

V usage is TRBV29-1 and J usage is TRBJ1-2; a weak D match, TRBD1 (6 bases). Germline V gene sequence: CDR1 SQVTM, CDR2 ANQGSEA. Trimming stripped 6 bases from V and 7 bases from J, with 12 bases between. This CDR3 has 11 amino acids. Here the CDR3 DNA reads TGCAGCGTGAAGACAGGCTTTGGCTACACCTTC. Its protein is CSVKTGFGYTF.

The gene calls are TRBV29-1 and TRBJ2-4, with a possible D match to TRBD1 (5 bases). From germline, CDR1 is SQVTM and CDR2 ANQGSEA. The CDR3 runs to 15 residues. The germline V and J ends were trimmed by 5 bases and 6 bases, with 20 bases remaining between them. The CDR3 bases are TGCAGCGTTAAGGGGATACAGGCTATTTCAAACATTCAGTACTTC. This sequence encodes CSVKGIQAISNIQYF. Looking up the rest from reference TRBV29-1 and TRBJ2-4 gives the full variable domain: SAVISQKPSRDICQRGTSLTIQCQVDSQVTMMFWYRQQPGQSLTLIATANQGSEATYESGFVIDKFPISRPNLTFSTLTVSNMSPEDSSIYLCSVKGIQAISNIQYFGAGTRLSVL.